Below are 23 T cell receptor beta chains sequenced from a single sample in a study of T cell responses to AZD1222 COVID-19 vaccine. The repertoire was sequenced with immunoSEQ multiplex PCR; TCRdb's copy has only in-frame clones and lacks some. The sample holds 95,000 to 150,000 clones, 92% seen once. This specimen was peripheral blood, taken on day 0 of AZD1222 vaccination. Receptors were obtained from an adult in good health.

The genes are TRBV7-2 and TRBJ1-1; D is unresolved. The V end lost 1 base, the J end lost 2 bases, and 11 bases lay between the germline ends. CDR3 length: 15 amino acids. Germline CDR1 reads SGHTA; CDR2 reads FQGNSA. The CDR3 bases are TGTGCCAGCAGCTTAGTAGTCGGACTTAACACTGAAGCTTTCTTT. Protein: CASSLVVGLNTEAFF.

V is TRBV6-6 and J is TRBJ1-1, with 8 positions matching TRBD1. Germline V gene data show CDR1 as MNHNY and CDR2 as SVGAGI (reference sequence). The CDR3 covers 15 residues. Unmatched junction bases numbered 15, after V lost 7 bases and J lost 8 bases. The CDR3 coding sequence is TGTGCCAGCATCCCCACCGGGACAGGAGGGCTAGAAGCTTTCTTT. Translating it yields CASIPTGTGGLEAFF.

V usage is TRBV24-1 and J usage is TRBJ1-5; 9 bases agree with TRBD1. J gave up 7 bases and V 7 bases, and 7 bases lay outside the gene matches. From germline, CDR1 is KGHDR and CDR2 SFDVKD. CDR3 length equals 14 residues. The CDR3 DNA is TGTGCCACCAGCCACGGACAGGGGCGGCAGCCCCAGCATTTT. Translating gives CATSHGQGRQPQHF.

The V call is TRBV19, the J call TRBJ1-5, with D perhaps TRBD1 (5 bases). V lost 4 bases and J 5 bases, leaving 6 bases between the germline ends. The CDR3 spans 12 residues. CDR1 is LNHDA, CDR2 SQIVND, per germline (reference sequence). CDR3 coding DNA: TGTGCCAGTAGTAGGACATATCAGCCCCAGCATTTT. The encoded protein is CASSRTYQPQHF.

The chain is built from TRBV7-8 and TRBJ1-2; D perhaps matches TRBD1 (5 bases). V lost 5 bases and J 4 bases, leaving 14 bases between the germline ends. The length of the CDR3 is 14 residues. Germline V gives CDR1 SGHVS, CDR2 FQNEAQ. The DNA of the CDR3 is TGTGCCAGCAGCCGTCTGGGGGGGAGCTATGGCTACACCTTC. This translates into CASSRLGGSYGYTF.

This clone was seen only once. CDR3 in amino acids: CASSFAGLGDEQFF. The CDR3 DNA is TGTGCCAGCAGCTTCGCGGGGCTGGGCGATGAGCAGTTCTTC. This sequence joins TRBV7-3 and TRBJ2-1; D is possibly TRBD2 (6 bases). The CDR3 is 14 amino acids. Germline V lookup: CDR1 SGHTA, CDR2 FQGTGA. V was pared by 3 bases and J by 8 bases, with 14 bases between.

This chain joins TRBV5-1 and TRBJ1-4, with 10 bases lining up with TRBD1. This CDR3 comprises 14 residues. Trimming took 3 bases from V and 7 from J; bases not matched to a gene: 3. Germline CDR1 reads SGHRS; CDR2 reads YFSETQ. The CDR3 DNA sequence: TGCGCCAGCAGCTACCGGGACAGGGGTGAAAAACTGTTTTTT. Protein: CASSYRDRGEKLFF. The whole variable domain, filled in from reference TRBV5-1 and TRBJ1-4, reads KAGVTQTPRYLIKTRGQQVTLSCSPISGHRSVSWYQQTPGQGLQFLFEYFSETQRNKGNFPGRFSGRQFSNSRSEMNVSTLELGDSALYLCASSYRDRGEKLFFGSGTQLSVL.

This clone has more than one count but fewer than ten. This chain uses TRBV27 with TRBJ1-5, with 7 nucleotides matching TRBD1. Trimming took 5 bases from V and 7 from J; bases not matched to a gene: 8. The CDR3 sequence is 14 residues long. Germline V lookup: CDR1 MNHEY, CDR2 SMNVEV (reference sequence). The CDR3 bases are TGTGCCAGCAGTGCCCGACAGGGACTCCAGCCCCAGCATTTT. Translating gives CASSARQGLQPQHF.

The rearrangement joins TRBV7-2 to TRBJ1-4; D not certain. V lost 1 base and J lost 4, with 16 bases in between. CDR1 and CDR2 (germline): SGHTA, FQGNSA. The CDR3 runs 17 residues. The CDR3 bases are TGTGCCAGCAGCTTAGGGGCCCAACGACGCGGTAATGAAAAACTGTTTTTT. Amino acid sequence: CASSLGAQRRGNEKLFF.

DNA of the CDR3: TGTGCCAGCAGCTTCAGGGGGAGAGGCTCTCAGCCCCAGCATTTT. It specifies CASSFRGRGSQPQHF. The chain employs TRBV7-2 and TRBJ1-5; 7 positions match TRBD1. The CDR3 runs 15 residues. The germline V gene encodes CDR1 SGHTA and CDR2 FQGNSA. V shed 3 bases, J shed 6 bases, and the junction held 8 bases outside the gene matches.

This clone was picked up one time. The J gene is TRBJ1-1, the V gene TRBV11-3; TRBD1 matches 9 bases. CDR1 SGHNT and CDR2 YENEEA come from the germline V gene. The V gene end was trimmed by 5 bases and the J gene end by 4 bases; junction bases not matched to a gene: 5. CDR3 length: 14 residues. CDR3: CASSPQGAGTEAFF. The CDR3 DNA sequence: TGTGCCAGCAGCCCACAGGGGGCGGGCACTGAAGCTTTCTTT. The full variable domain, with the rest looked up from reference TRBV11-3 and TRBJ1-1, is EAGVVQSPRYKIIEKKQPVAFWCNPISGHNTLYWYLQNLGQGPELLIRYENEEAVDDSQLPKDRFSAERLKGVDSTLKIQPAELGDSAVYLCASSPQGAGTEAFFGQGTRLTVV.

CDR3 amino acids: CASSLTENEQFF. CDR3 bases: TGTGCCAGCAGCTTAACCGAGAATGAGCAGTTCTTC. The rearrangement links TRBV7-9 to TRBJ2-1; D is ambiguous. V was shortened by 2 bases and J by 7 bases, with 6 bases between the two germline ends. The CDR3 runs to 12 residues. Germline loops: CDR1 SEHNR, CDR2 FQNEAQ (reference sequence).

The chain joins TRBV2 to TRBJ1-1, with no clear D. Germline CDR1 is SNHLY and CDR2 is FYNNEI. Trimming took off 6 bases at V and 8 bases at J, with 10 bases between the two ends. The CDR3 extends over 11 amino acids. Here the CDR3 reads CASSLTEEAFF. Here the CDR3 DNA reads TGTGCCAGCAGCCTTACTGAGGAAGCTTTCTTT.

In DNA, the CDR3 is TGTGCCAGCAGCCTTACCCTAGCGGGAGCCTCGAGGAATGAGCAGTTCTTC. Amino acids: CASSLTLAGASRNEQFF. The chain couples TRBV6-4 to TRBJ2-1; 10 bases map to TRBD2. Trimming took 6 bases from V and 7 from J; bases not matched to a gene: 15. Looked up from germline, CDR1 is MRHNA and CDR2 is SNTAGT. The CDR3 loop spans 17 amino acids.

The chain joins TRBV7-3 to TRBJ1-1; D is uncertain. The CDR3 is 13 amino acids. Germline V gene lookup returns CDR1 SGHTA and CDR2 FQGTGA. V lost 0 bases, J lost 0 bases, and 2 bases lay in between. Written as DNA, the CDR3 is TGTGCCAGCAGCTTAACGGTGAACACTGAAGCTTTCTTT. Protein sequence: CASSLTVNTEAFF.

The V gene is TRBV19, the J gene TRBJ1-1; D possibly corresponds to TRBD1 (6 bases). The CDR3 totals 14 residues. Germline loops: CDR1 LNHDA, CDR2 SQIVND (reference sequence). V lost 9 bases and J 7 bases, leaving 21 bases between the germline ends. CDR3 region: CASTSGQSVGEAFF. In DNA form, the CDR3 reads TGTGCCAGCACGTCCGGACAGTCGGTCGGTGAAGCTTTCTTT.

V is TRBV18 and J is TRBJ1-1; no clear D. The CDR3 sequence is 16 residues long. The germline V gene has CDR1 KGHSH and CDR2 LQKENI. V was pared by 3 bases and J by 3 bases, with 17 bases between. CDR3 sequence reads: CASSPLKLQADTEAFF. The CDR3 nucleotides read TGTGCCAGCTCACCCCTGAAGCTCCAGGCGGACACTGAAGCTTTCTTT.

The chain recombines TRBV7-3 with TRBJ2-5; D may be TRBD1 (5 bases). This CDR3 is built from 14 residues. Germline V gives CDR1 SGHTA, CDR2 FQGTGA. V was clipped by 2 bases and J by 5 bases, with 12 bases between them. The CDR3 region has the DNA TGTGCCAGCAGCTTAGCAGGGTCAGGGGAGACCCAGTACTTC. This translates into CASSLAGSGETQYF.

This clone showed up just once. The CDR3: CASSWSGVSSGYTF. In DNA form, the CDR3 reads TGTGCCAGCAGTTGGTCAGGGGTAAGCTCTGGCTACACCTTC. The genes are TRBV27 and TRBJ1-2; the D gene is possibly TRBD1 (6 bases). Germline V gives CDR1 MNHEY, CDR2 SMNVEV (reference sequence). V was cut by 4 bases and J by 7 bases, with 16 bases left in between. The CDR3 runs to 14 residues.

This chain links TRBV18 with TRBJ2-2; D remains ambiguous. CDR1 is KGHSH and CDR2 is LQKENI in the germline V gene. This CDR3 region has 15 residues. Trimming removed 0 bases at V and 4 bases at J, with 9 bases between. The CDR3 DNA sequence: TGTGCCAGCTCACCACCGCGTCCGGGCACCGGGGAGCTGTTTTTT. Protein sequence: CASSPPRPGTGELFF.

In DNA, the CDR3 is TGTGCCAGCAGTTACAGGGGAGATTACGAGCAGTACGTC. Its protein product is CASSYRGDYEQYV. The chain links TRBV6-2 or TRBV6-3 to TRBJ2-7; D tentatively reads TRBD1 or TRBD2 (5 bases each). This CDR3 is 13 amino acids long. Germline V gene data show CDR1 as MNHEY and CDR2 as SVGEGT. Trimming cost V 2 bases and J 4 bases, with 9 bases left between them.

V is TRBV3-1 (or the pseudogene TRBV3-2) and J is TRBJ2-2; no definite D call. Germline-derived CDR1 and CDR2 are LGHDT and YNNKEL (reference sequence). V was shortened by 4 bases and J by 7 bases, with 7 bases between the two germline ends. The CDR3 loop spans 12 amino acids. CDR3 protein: CASSLRGGELFF. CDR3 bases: TGTGCCAGCAGCCTTCGAGGCGGGGAGCTGTTTTTT.

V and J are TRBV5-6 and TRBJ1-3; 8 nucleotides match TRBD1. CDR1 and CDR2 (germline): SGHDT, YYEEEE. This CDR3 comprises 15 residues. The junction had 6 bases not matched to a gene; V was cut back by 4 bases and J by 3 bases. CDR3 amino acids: CASSQLTGVGNTIYF. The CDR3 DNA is TGTGCCAGCAGCCAACTGACAGGGGTTGGAAACACCATATATTTT.